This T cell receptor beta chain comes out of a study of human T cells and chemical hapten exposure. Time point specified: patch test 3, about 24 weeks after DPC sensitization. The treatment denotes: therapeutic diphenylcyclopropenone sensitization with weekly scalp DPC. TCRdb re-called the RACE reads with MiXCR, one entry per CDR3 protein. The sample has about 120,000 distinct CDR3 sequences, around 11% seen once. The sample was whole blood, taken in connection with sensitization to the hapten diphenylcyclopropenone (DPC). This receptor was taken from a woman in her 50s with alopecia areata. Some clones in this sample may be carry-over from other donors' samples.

CDR3 bases: TGTGCCAGCAGCGTCTGGGACAGGGATTACGAGCAGTACTTC. Translating it yields CASSVWDRDYEQYF. The V and J genes are TRBV7-9 and TRBJ2-7; TRBD1 agrees at 9 bases. V was pared by 5 bases and J by 4 bases, with 6 bases of the junction left unmatched. This CDR3 is 14 amino acids long. CDR1 and CDR2 from the germline V gene are SEHNR and FQNEAQ (reference sequence).